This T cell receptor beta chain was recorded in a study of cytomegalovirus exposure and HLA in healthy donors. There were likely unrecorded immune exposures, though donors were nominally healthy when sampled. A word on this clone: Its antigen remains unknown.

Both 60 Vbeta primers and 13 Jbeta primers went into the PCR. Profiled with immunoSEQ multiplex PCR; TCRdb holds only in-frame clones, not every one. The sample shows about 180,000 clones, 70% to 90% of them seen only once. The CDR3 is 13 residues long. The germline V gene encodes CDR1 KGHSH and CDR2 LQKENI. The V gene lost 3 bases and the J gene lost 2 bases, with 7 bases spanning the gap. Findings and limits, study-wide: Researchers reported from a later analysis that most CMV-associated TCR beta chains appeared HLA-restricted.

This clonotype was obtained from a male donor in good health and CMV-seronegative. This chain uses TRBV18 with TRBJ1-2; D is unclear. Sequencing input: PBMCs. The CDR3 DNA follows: TGTGCCAGCTCACCCGACGGGAACTATGGCTACACCTTC. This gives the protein CASSPDGNYGYTF.